Given below is one T cell receptor beta chain in context. Antigen: not known. Survey-level immunoSEQ v3.0 assays were run. For each individual sample, sequencing targeted roughly 40,000-50,000 T-cell genomes. The data were produced by immunoSEQ multiplex PCR, yet TCRdb's version contains in-frame clones alone and is incomplete. Of 25,000 to 35,000 clones listed, around 90% are singletons. The record originates from a study of long-term antiretroviral therapy in people with HIV. Points from the study as a whole: Comparison with controls showed narrower CDR3 length ranges in HIV repertoires. Clones that had undergone expansion before ART prevailed in the repertoire throughout all time points.

V was trimmed by 0 bases and J by 4 bases, leaving 10 bases between them. This CDR3 contains 15 residues. CDR1 is SGHDT, CDR2 YYEEEE, per germline. The sample consisted of unsorted PBMCs, taken around 5 years after starting antiretroviral therapy. This receptor was identified in a woman aged 40 to 55 with HIV. V and J are TRBV5-6 and TRBJ1-4; no firm D call. CDR3 region: CASSLGGLLNEKLFF. The CDR3 bases are TGTGCCAGCAGCTTGGGTGGTCTTCTTAATGAAAAACTGTTTTTT.